This T cell receptor (beta chain) was sequenced during a study of T-cell memory formation after mild COVID-19. The wider study: TCR clusters mostly belonged to single donors.

Study conclusions and caveats: Detection of some responders pre-infection suggested pre-existing cross-reactive memory T cells participated.

TCRdb processed the 5' RACE reads anew with MiXCR; each CDR3 protein has one entry. The sample consists of 470,000 or so distinct CDR3 sequences, around a quarter of them appearing once. This CDR3 is built from 13 residues. V lost 4 bases to trimming and J lost 2 bases, with 9 bases between them. Germline values: CDR1 MNHNS, CDR2 SASEGT. This clonotype was counted only a few times. Its target is not known. This clonotype was sampled from an adult woman who had mild COVID-19 (a few samples of this study predate the infection). Cell type and time point are not known. Sequences were obtained from PBMCs or a T cell subset sorted from them (not recorded which). V usage is TRBV6-1 and J usage is TRBJ2-7; a possible D gene is TRBD1 (6 bases). CDR3 sequence (DNA): TGTGCCAGCAGTGGGACAGTTACCTACGAGCAGTACTTC. Translation gives CASSGTVTYEQYF.